The 29 T cell receptor beta chains below were found in one sample sequenced in a study of blood T cell repertoires in COVID-19. Profiled with immunoSEQ multiplex PCR; TCRdb holds only in-frame clones, not every one. The profile shows 150,000 to 180,000 clones, about 90% of them singletons. The sequenced sample was peripheral blood. These receptors were obtained from a man between 50 and 59 years old with acute or convalescent COVID-19.

The V call is TRBV19, the J call TRBJ1-2, with D maybe TRBD1 (5 bases). Trimming pared 5 bases from V and 4 bases from J, leaving 11 bases between. The CDR3 is 13 amino acids. Germline V gene data show CDR1 as LNHDA and CDR2 as SQIVND (reference sequence). The CDR3 region has the DNA TGTGCCAGTAGTTCCCGGGACTCCTATGGCTACACCTTC. Protein product: CASSSRDSYGYTF.

This chain links TRBV10-3 with TRBJ2-5, with TRBD2 matching over 8 bases. The CDR3 consists of 13 residues. Trimming took 8 bases from V and 1 from J; bases not matched to a gene: 3. The germline gives CDR1 ENHRY, CDR2 SYGVKD. DNA of the CDR3: TGTGCCATCTCGGGGACTAGCCAAGAGACCCAGTACTTC. This sequence encodes CAISGTSQETQYF.

This chain links TRBV27 with TRBJ2-3; 9 bases fit TRBD2. Germline V lookup: CDR1 MNHEY, CDR2 SMNVEV (reference sequence). J lost 1 base, V lost 5 bases, and 7 bases had no gene match. The length of the CDR3 is 16 residues. The CDR3 region has the DNA TGTGCCAGCAGTCCCATAGCGGGAGAAGGCACAGATACGCAGTATTTT. Its protein is CASSPIAGEGTDTQYF.

The chain's CDR3 is CASSLSRGRGSPLHF. CDR3 DNA sequence: TGTGCCAGCAGTTTATCTCGGGGGAGAGGTTCACCCCTCCACTTT. This chain links TRBV28 with TRBJ1-6, with a possible D match to TRBD1 (5 bases). This CDR3 has 15 residues. Trimming took off 1 base at V and 9 bases at J, with 13 bases between the two ends. Germline V gene sequence: CDR1 MDHEN, CDR2 SYDVKM. Full variable domain (outside the CDR3, taken from reference TRBV28 and TRBJ1-6): DVKVTQSSRYLVKRTGEKVFLECVQDMDHENMFWYRQDPGLGLRLIYFSYDVKMKEKGDIPEGYSVSREKKERFSLILESASTNQTSMYLCASSLSRGRGSPLHFGNGTRLTVT.

The chain joins TRBV19 to TRBJ2-3, with TRBD2 matching 15 bases. Germline V gene lookup returns CDR1 LNHDA and CDR2 SQIVND (reference sequence). V shed 9 bases and J 4 bases; nucleotides not matched to a gene: 5. The length of the CDR3 is 15 residues. The CDR3 sequence is CASNGLAGGSDTQYF. DNA for the CDR3: TGTGCCAGCAATGGACTAGCGGGAGGGTCAGATACGCAGTATTTT.

The J gene is TRBJ2-5, the V gene TRBV20-1, with a possible D match to TRBD1 (6 bases). Germline loops: CDR1 DFQATT, CDR2 SNEGSKA (reference sequence). The CDR3 totals 11 residues. The V end was cut by 6 bases, the J end by 2 bases, with 7 bases between. CDR3 nucleotides: TGCAGTGCCCAGGGGCAAGAGACCCAGTACTTC. It codes for CSAQGQETQYF.

The chain employs TRBV15 and TRBJ2-1; D possibly corresponds to TRBD1 (6 bases). The ends were cut back, 0 bases at V and 8 bases at J, with 8 bases in the middle. CDR3 size: 13 residues. Germline-derived CDR1 and CDR2 are LNHNV and YYDKDF (reference sequence). The CDR3 spells CATSRDQGHEQFF. CDR3 coding DNA: TGTGCCACCAGCAGAGATCAGGGGCATGAGCAGTTCTTC.

This clone is a singleton in its sample. The chain joins TRBV5-1 to TRBJ2-6; D is uncertain. There are 17 residues in the CDR3. V was clipped by 0 bases and J by 0 bases, with 10 bases between them. CDR1 is SGHRS, CDR2 YFSETQ, per germline. In DNA, the CDR3 is TGCGCCAGCAGCTTGGGGTGGTCTAGCTCTGGGGCCAACGTCCTGACTTTC. As protein: CASSLGWSSSGANVLTF.

This sequence joins TRBV18 and TRBJ2-7; TRBD1 is a possible D gene (6 bases). CDR3 size: 14 residues. The germline CDR1 and CDR2 sequences are KGHSH and LQKENI. Trimming took off 2 bases at V and 12 bases at J, with 20 bases between the two ends. The CDR3, as DNA: TGTGCCAGCTCACCAAGTGTGACAGGAGTATCGGGGTACTTC. Residues: CASSPSVTGVSGYF.

The chain is built from TRBV6-6 and TRBJ1-5; no reliable D call. Germline loops: CDR1 MNHNY, CDR2 SVGAGI (reference sequence). The CDR3 sequence is 15 residues long. Trimming left V 0 bases short and J 0 bases short, with 6 bases between. CDR3 sequence reads: CASSYSPGSNQPQHF. The CDR3, as DNA: TGTGCCAGCAGTTACTCTCCCGGTAGCAATCAGCCCCAGCATTTT.

In its sample, this clone was seen a few times. As DNA, the CDR3 is TGTGCCAGCAGCCCGCGGACAGGAGTAGGTCAGCCCCAGCATTTT. Amino acid sequence: CASSPRTGVGQPQHF. The chain uses TRBV27 and TRBJ1-5, with TRBD1 identical over 7 bases. The trim removed 6 bases at V and 6 bases at J, leaving 11 bases unmatched. The length of the CDR3 is 15 residues. Germline CDR1 is MNHEY and CDR2 is SMNVEV (reference sequence).

The table lists this clone with a few counts. The chain joins TRBV7-9 to TRBJ1-2, with D perhaps TRBD1 (5 bases). From germline, CDR1 is SEHNR and CDR2 FQNEAQ (reference sequence). The CDR3 has 12 residues. Trimming cost V 4 bases and J 7 bases, with 10 bases left between them. The CDR3 nucleotides are TGTGCCAGCAGCTATCAGGGTCTTGGCTACACCTTC. It specifies CASSYQGLGYTF.

The chain employs TRBV7-9 and TRBJ1-1; 9 bases match TRBD1. Germline CDR1 SEHNR, CDR2 FQNEAQ (reference sequence). The CDR3 length is 17 residues. V shed 1 base, J shed 5 bases, and the junction held 11 bases outside the gene matches. DNA for the CDR3: TGTGCCAGCAGCTTAGGAAGGGGGACAGGGCGACGAACTGAAGCTTTCTTT. It is translated as CASSLGRGTGRRTEAFF.

The chain uses TRBV27 and TRBJ1-1, with D unclear. The V end was cut by 3 bases, the J end by 2 bases, with 7 bases between. Germline-derived CDR1 and CDR2 are MNHEY and SMNVEV (reference sequence). This CDR3 is 13 amino acids long. In nucleotides, the CDR3 is TGTGCCAGCAGTTTTTCGGTTAACACTGAAGCTTTCTTT. Translating it yields CASSFSVNTEAFF.

The V call is TRBV19, the J call TRBJ2-3, with D unresolved. In germline, CDR1 is LNHDA, CDR2 SQIVND (reference sequence). CDR3 length: 16 residues. Between the trimmed V and J ends, which lost 6 bases and 0 bases, there was a span of 16 bases. CDR3 nucleotide sequence: TGTGCCAGTAGGAACCACGGGTCTGCTAGCACAGATACGCAGTATTTT. The encoded protein is CASRNHGSASTDTQYF.

This chain links TRBV4-3 with TRBJ1-6, with D unresolved. The germline V gene has CDR1 LGHNA and CDR2 YSLEER. This CDR3 spans 13 amino acids. Trimming removed 4 bases from V and 9 bases from J, with 10 bases in between. CDR3 nucleotide sequence: TGCGCCAGCAGCCTGGCACCGGGTTCACCCCTCCACTTT. It specifies CASSLAPGSPLHF.

This clone was counted a single time. The chain joins TRBV18 to TRBJ1-2; no definite D call. Germline-derived CDR1 and CDR2 are KGHSH and LQKENI. This CDR3 has 15 residues. V lost 1 base and J lost 6, with 15 bases in between. The CDR3 spells CASSPLREDPNGYTF. The CDR3, as DNA: TGTGCCAGCTCACCACTTCGGGAGGACCCTAATGGCTACACCTTC.

The chain uses TRBV15 and TRBJ2-1, with 10 bases matching TRBD1. Germline V gene data show CDR1 as LNHNV and CDR2 as YYDKDF (reference sequence). V lost 5 bases and J lost 3; bases outside the gene matches: 31. CDR3 length equals 24 residues. The CDR3 is CATSQSRFALGGQGPRLIYNEQFF. CDR3 sequence (DNA): TGTGCCACCAGCCAGTCCCGATTCGCATTAGGGGGACAGGGGCCCCGGTTGATCTACAATGAGCAGTTCTTC.

The chain combines TRBV29-1 with TRBJ1-2, with TRBD1 matching 9 bases. Per the germline V gene, CDR1 is SQVTM and CDR2 is ANQGSEA. V lost 1 base to trimming and J lost 8 bases; unmatched junction nucleotides: 11. The CDR3 sequence is 15 residues long. The DNA of the CDR3 is TGCAGCGTTGAAGGTCGACAGGGGGTCTATGTAGGCTACACCTTC. Its protein product is CSVEGRQGVYVGYTF. The whole variable domain, remainder taken from reference TRBV29-1 and TRBJ1-2, is SAVISQKPSRDICQRGTSLTIQCQVDSQVTMMFWYRQQPGQSLTLIATANQGSEATYESGFVIDKFPISRPNLTFSTLTVSNMSPEDSSIYLCSVEGRQGVYVGYTFGSGTRLTVV.

The CDR3 nucleotides are TGTGCCAGCAGCCAAGATAGCGGGGAGAAGAGCTCCTACAATGAGCAGTTCTTC. It yields the protein CASSQDSGEKSSYNEQFF. The chain links TRBV7-2 to TRBJ2-1; 8 bases line up with TRBD2. Trimming at V came to 5 bases and at J to 0 bases, leaving 12 bases not matched to a gene. The CDR3 has 18 residues. Per the germline V gene, CDR1 is SGHTA and CDR2 is FQGNSA.

The chain is built from TRBV19 and TRBJ2-5; 8 bases fit TRBD1. The germline gives CDR1 LNHDA, CDR2 SQIVND (reference sequence). V trimming: 5 bases; J trimming: 6 bases; junction bases outside the gene matches: 8. The CDR3 contains 14 residues. The CDR3 reads CASSASQGGKTQYF. CDR3 DNA: TGTGCCAGTAGTGCGTCACAGGGGGGAAAGACCCAGTACTTC.

The rearrangement uses TRBV7-2 and TRBJ2-1; TRBD2 aligns across 11 bases. The V segment lost 5 bases and the J segment 6 bases; nucleotides outside the gene matches: 9. This CDR3 contains 16 residues. Germline CDR1 reads SGHTA; CDR2 reads FQGNSA. CDR3 sequence (DNA): TGTGCCAGCAGCCTTAGCGGGGGGGCCTTTGGCAATGAGCAGTTCTTC. This gives the protein CASSLSGGAFGNEQFF.

V is TRBV7-8 and J is TRBJ1-4; the D gene is possibly TRBD1 (5 bases). Trimming pared 5 bases from V and 5 bases from J, leaving 15 bases between. CDR1 and CDR2 (germline): SGHVS, FQNEAQ. This CDR3 region has 15 residues. DNA for the CDR3: TGTGCCAGCAGCCGGGCGGCAGGGAACAATGAAAAACTGTTTTTT. Its translation: CASSRAAGNNEKLFF. The full variable domain, rest sourced from reference TRBV7-8 and TRBJ1-4, is GAGVSQSPRYKVAKRGQDVALRCDPISGHVSLFWYQQALGQGPEFLTYFQNEAQLDKSGLPSDRFFAERPEGSVSTLKIQRTQQEDSAVYLCASSRAAGNNEKLFFGSGTQLSVL.

The chain has TRBV9 and TRBJ2-7; 11 bases are shared with TRBD2. This CDR3 has 16 residues. The V and J ends lost 3 bases and 2 bases, in that order; junction bases with no gene match: 7. Germline V gene data show CDR1 as SGDLS and CDR2 as YYNGEE. As DNA, the CDR3 is TGTGCCAGCAGCGCTTTAGCGGGAGGGGGTGCCTACGAGCAGTACTTC. Protein sequence: CASSALAGGGAYEQYF.

The chain carries TRBV7-2 and TRBJ2-1; TRBD2 agrees at 10 bases. V dropped 2 bases and J dropped 7; count of bases not matched to a gene: 8. The CDR3 is made up of 16 amino acids. Germline CDR1 is SGHTA and CDR2 is FQGNSA. The CDR3 region has the DNA TGTGCCAGCAGCTTATACGCTAGCGGGGGTGGGAATGAGCAGTTCTTC. Amino acids: CASSLYASGGGNEQFF. The variable domain in full, completed from reference TRBV7-2 and TRBJ2-1, reads GAGVSQSPSNKVTEKGKDVELRCDPISGHTALYWYRQSLGQGLEFLIYFQGNSAPDKSGLPSDRFSAERTGGSVSTLTIQRTQQEDSAVYLCASSLYASGGGNEQFFGPGTRLTVL.

This clone was recorded only once. V usage is TRBV13 and J usage is TRBJ2-3; maybe TRBD2 (5 bases). Germline CDR1 reads PRHDT; CDR2 reads FYEKMQ (reference sequence). The CDR3 consists of 14 residues. V was clipped by 2 bases and J by 0 bases, with 6 bases between them. In nucleotides, the CDR3 is TGTGCCAGCAGCTTACGCGGGAGCACAGATACGCAGTATTTT. As protein: CASSLRGSTDTQYF. The entire variable domain, with the rest obtained from reference TRBV13 and TRBJ2-3, is as follows: AAGVIQSPRHLIKEKRETATLKCYPIPRHDTVYWYQQGPGQDPQFLISFYEKMQSDKGSIPDRFSAQQFSDYHSELNMSSLELGDSALYFCASSLRGSTDTQYFGPGTRLTVL.

The chain links TRBV6-6 to TRBJ2-7; tentatively, D is TRBD1 (5 bases). V lost 2 bases, J lost 1 base, and 12 bases lay in between. Germline V gene lookup returns CDR1 MNHNY and CDR2 SVGAGI (reference sequence). This CDR3 is built from 15 residues. In DNA form, the CDR3 reads TGTGCCAGCAGTTACGCCCAGGGAAGGTCCTACGAGCAGTACTTC. This encodes CASSYAQGRSYEQYF.

CDR3 nucleotide sequence: TGTGCCAGCAGCTTAGCTGGGAGTGGTGGAAACACCATATATTTT. Residues: CASSLAGSGGNTIYF. The chain couples TRBV7-9 to TRBJ1-3; D gene ambiguous. The germline CDR1 and CDR2 sequences are SEHNR and FQNEAQ (reference sequence). The CDR3 totals 15 residues. With 0 bases removed from V and 3 bases from J, the gap between germline ends came to 9 bases.

The chain uses TRBV27 and TRBJ1-6, with 9 positions matching TRBD1. Germline CDR1 MNHEY, CDR2 SMNVEV (reference sequence). The V gene end was trimmed by 5 bases and the J gene end by 19 bases; junction bases not matched to a gene: 15. This CDR3 is 14 amino acids long. CDR3 in DNA: TGTGCCAGCAGTCCATTATCCGGGACAGGGACGTTTCACTTT. Encoded protein: CASSPLSGTGTFHF.